This is a list of T cell receptor beta chains from one sample in a study of neurological immune-mediated disorders. MiXCR, applied by TCRdb to the 5' RACE reads, yields one record per CDR3 protein. The data contain around 65,000 distinct CDR3 sequences, approximately 5.1% of them seen just once; the ten biggest clones take up 5.6%. Sequencing input: PBMCs. These receptors originate from a human donor with multiple sclerosis. The donor label of this sample is uncertain. Both conserved end residues are trimmed from each CDR3. The order of the fields is J gene, clone size, V gene, CDR3 protein. Clone size, where shown, is once, few, many, or a class for clones that have expanded.

>TRBJ2-1|many|TRBV2
ASIPLRSGGRDEQF
>TRBJ2-1|NA|TRBV5-1
ASSLMGTGVYDEQF
>TRBJ1-2|many|TRBV6-1
ASSEEAGDGYYGYT
>TRBJ1-6|few|TRBV18
ASSEDYNSPLH
>TRBJ2-1|many|TRBV18
ASSPRSGINEQF
>TRBJ1-2|many|TRBV14
ASSQVAERGYT
>TRBJ1-1|NA|TRBV15
ATSVWGVMNTEAF
>TRBJ1-1|many|TRBV5-1
ASSSRKGRLNTEAF
>TRBJ1-1|many|TRBV4-2
ASSQDWTEAF
>TRBJ2-5|many|TRBV5-1
ASSLGDDRGEGETQY
>TRBJ1-2|many|TRBV5-1
ASSSDLGNSYGYT
>TRBJ2-1|many|TRBV5-1
ASSDNYAYSVFEQF
>TRBJ2-7|many|TRBV7-9
ASSSQQGDPYEQY
>TRBJ2-1|many|TRBV20-1
SARAAGPYNEQF
>TRBJ1-5|many|TRBV20-1
SARTGTLSNQPQH
>TRBJ1-2|many|TRBV20-1
SARDLRGGGYT
>TRBJ1-2|many|TRBV4-2
ASSQVGATGYT
>TRBJ2-1|many|TRBV20-1
SASGLAGSNEQF
>TRBJ1-2|many|TRBV27
ASSPGHRANYGYT
>TRBJ1-1|once|TRBV7-3
ASSPSAMNTEAF
>TRBJ2-7|NA|TRBV5-5
ASSFDSMSSHEQY
>TRBJ1-3|many|TRBV5-1
ASSLARGQGSDTIY
>TRBJ2-2|many|TRBV2
ASSETRSGGARGELF
>TRBJ1-1|NA|TRBV4-2
ASSTGGEITEAF
>TRBJ1-5|many|TRBV5-5
ASSLALQGHQPQH
>TRBJ2-5|many|TRBV12-3/TRBV12-4
ASSLTSGGGQETQY
>TRBJ2-5|many|TRBV5-1
ASSSDRVGQETQY
>TRBJ1-5|many|TRBV20-1
SAYPGGRSNQPQH
>TRBJ1-3|many|TRBV20-1
SARAPDRRSGNTIY
>TRBJ2-7|many|TRBV4-1
ASSQDSRLAARDEQY
>TRBJ2-7|many|TRBV6-5
ASSIRGGALYEQY
>TRBJ1-1|many|TRBV5-1
ASSRDPNTEAF
>TRBJ1-2|many|TRBV6-5
ASSAMTGVALYGYT
>TRBJ1-1|many|TRBV5-1
ASSPQSGRDTEAF
>TRBJ2-3|many|TRBV24-1
ATSDSTGGTDTQY
>TRBJ1-1|many|TRBV6-5
ASSSASPGRMNTEAF
>TRBJ2-3|many|TRBV20-1
SANPGGGTDTQY
>TRBJ1-2|medium-sized|TRBV6-5
ASSPRQPPAYYGYT
>TRBJ1-5|NA|TRBV12-3/TRBV12-4
ASRGQGGQPQH
>TRBJ2-4|NA|TRBV9
ASSGDAAEDIQY
>TRBJ1-1|many|TRBV12-3/TRBV12-4
ASSYDSRSTEAF
>TRBJ1-1|many|TRBV25-1
ASSVTGGTEAF
>TRBJ2-1|NA|TRBV5-4
ASSLGSVEHNEQF
>TRBJ1-4|many|TRBV11-2
ASSWISSTINEKLF
>TRBJ1-2|many|TRBV5-1
ASSSGQGFSFYGYT
>TRBJ2-3|many|TRBV5-1
ASSLDSRGPTDTQY
>TRBJ2-1|many|TRBV24-1
ATSTPRQGASYEQF